This T cell receptor (beta chain) was sequenced for a study of cytomegalovirus exposure and HLA in healthy donors. As for the study in general: The roughly 120 million unique TCR beta sequences, from about 180 million T cells, were found by an earlier analysis.

Germline CDR1 MNHEY, CDR2 SMNVEV (reference sequence). The V end lost 3 bases, the J end lost 4 bases, and 6 bases lay between the germline ends. The CDR3 has 13 residues. In its sample, this clone was seen a few times. PCR employed 60 Vbeta and 13 Jbeta primers. Sequencing used immunoSEQ multiplex PCR; TCRdb keeps in-frame clones, though not all of them. The table has approximately 67,000 clones, around 91% seen once. This chain uses TRBV27 with TRBJ2-2; no clear D gene. The sequencing input was PBMCs. The receptor was isolated from a woman in her twenties or thirties in good health and CMV-seropositive. CDR3 sequence reads: CASSFSITGELFF. The CDR3 nucleotides read TGTGCCAGCAGTTTTAGTATCACCGGGGAGCTGTTTTTT.